One sample yielded the 29 T cell receptor beta chains listed below, sequenced in a study of a mutant IDH1 vaccine in newly diagnosed glioma. Using immunoSEQ multiplex PCR, the repertoire was profiled, and TCRdb retains in-frame clones only, with some absent. The data contain some 63,000 clones, around 74% of them seen just once; the ten biggest clones take up roughly 4.3%. The time point denotes: week 35, safety follow-up. A 20-mer mutant IDH1 peptide at 300 ug was injected subcutaneously with topical imiquimod. The antigens of these receptors remain unknown. Here the sequenced sample was PBMCs, taken from a glioma patient whose treatment included an IDH1 peptide vaccine. The receptors here all came from a man aged 45-65 years with glioma.

CDR3 protein: CASNPTGSNQPQHF. The CDR3 DNA reads TGTGCCAGCAACCCGACGGGGAGCAATCAGCCCCAGCATTTT. V is TRBV6-1 and J is TRBJ1-5; no clear D. The V gene lost 7 bases and the J gene lost 1 base, with 11 bases spanning the gap. CDR3 length equals 14 residues. The V gene's germline CDR1 is MNHNS and CDR2 SASEGT.

In its sample, this clone was seen a few times. The rearrangement joins TRBV7-2 to TRBJ2-5; no definite D call. Germline CDR1 SGHTA, CDR2 FQGNSA. The ends were cut back, 5 bases at V and 1 base at J, with 8 bases in the middle. CDR3 length: 13 amino acids. CDR3 sequence reads: CASSITSQETQYF. Written as DNA, the CDR3 is TGTGCCAGCAGCATCACTTCCCAAGAGACCCAGTACTTC.

This clone was observed once. The V and J genes are TRBV6-1 and TRBJ1-5; possibly TRBD1 for D (6 bases). Germline-derived CDR1 and CDR2 are MNHNS and SASEGT. V lost 6 bases to trimming and J lost 4 bases, with 16 bases between them. CDR3 length: 15 residues. CDR3 in amino acids: CASSLRQEANQPQHF. The CDR3 DNA is TGTGCCAGCAGCCTTAGACAGGAGGCGAATCAGCCCCAGCATTTT.

This sequence joins TRBV30 and TRBJ1-1; D remains unclear. Germline V gene sequence: CDR1 GTSNPN, CDR2 SVGIG (reference sequence). V was pared by 0 bases and J by 6 bases, with 14 bases between. The CDR3 sequence is 14 residues long. CDR3 sequence: CAWSVGRRESEAFF. The DNA of the CDR3 is TGTGCCTGGAGTGTAGGACGCCGCGAATCTGAAGCTTTCTTT.

The rearrangement uses TRBV19 and TRBJ1-1; D ambiguous. This CDR3 is 12 amino acids long. Germline V gene sequence: CDR1 LNHDA, CDR2 SQIVND (reference sequence). The V end was cut by 1 base, the J end by 6 bases, with 6 bases between. The CDR3 protein is CASSIGGSEAFF. The CDR3 DNA sequence: TGTGCCAGTAGTATAGGGGGATCTGAAGCTTTCTTT.

J is TRBJ2-2 and V is TRBV13; tentative D call: TRBD1 (6 bases). V lost 5 bases and J lost 3, with 16 bases in between. Germline V gene sequence: CDR1 PRHDT, CDR2 FYEKMQ (reference sequence). The CDR3 runs to 16 residues. The CDR3 sequence: CASSPRNRVDTGELFF. The CDR3 region has the DNA TGTGCCAGCAGCCCCCGAAACAGGGTTGACACCGGGGAGCTGTTTTTT.

V and J are TRBV7-9 and TRBJ1-2; the D gene is possibly TRBD1 (5 bases). CDR3 length: 13 residues. Deletions cut 5 bases from V and 2 bases from J, with 9 bases between. CDR1 is SEHNR, CDR2 FQNEAQ, per germline (reference sequence). The CDR3 sequence: CASSPQGNYGYTF. CDR3 in DNA: TGTGCCAGCAGCCCCCAGGGAAACTATGGCTACACCTTC.

The chain joins TRBV5-6 to TRBJ1-2, with D possibly being TRBD1 (6 bases). The V and J ends lost 0 bases and 3 bases respectively, with 15 bases between them. The CDR3 sequence is 16 residues long. The germline V gene encodes CDR1 SGHDT and CDR2 YYEEEE. The chain's CDR3 is CASSLGWGSGDYGYTF. CDR3 DNA sequence: TGTGCCAGCAGCTTGGGTTGGGGGTCAGGGGACTATGGCTACACCTTC. Complete variable domain (other parts from reference TRBV5-6 and TRBJ1-2): DAGVTQSPTHLIKTRGQQVTLRCSPKSGHDTVSWYQQALGQGPQFIFQYYEEEERQRGNFPDRFSGHQFPNYSSELNVNALLLGDSALYLCASSLGWGSGDYGYTFGSGTRLTVV.

This chain links TRBV6-5 with TRBJ2-7; D uncertain. Germline V gives CDR1 MNHEY, CDR2 SVGAGI. This CDR3 has 15 amino acids. Trimming left V 6 bases short and J 2 bases short, with 17 bases between. The CDR3 loop is CASSLTLGPTYEQYF. The CDR3 DNA is TGTGCCAGCAGCCTAACCTTAGGCCCCACCTACGAGCAGTACTTC.

CDR3 bases: TGTGCCAGCAGTCAACTAGCGGGGGGCTACGAGCAGTACTTC. Protein sequence: CASSQLAGGYEQYF. The V gene is TRBV6-6, the J gene TRBJ2-7, with 12 nucleotides matching TRBD2. Germline V gives CDR1 MNHNY, CDR2 SVGAGI (reference sequence). The CDR3 extends over 14 amino acids. The ends lost 5 bases at V and 3 bases at J; junction bases unmatched: 2.

This chain connects TRBV5-4 to TRBJ1-4; D unclear. The CDR3 runs to 16 residues. Germline V gene sequence: CDR1 SGHNT, CDR2 YYREEE (reference sequence). Trimming removed 0 bases at V and 7 bases at J, with 16 bases between. The CDR3 sequence: CASSLAGRRTSEKLFF. In DNA form, the CDR3 reads TGTGCCAGCAGCTTGGCCGGCAGGCGGACCTCTGAAAAACTGTTTTTT. The variable domain in full, with the rest retrieved from reference TRBV5-4 and TRBJ1-4, is ETGVTQSPTHLIKTRGQQVTLRCSSQSGHNTVSWYQQALGQGPQFIFQYYREEENGRGNFPPRFSGLQFPNYSSELNVNALELDDSALYLCASSLAGRRTSEKLFFGSGTQLSVL.

This clone turned up a few times. The genes are TRBV23-1 and TRBJ2-5; D remains unclear. TRBV23-1 is placed among ORFs of uncertain function. V was clipped by 4 bases and J by 3 bases, with 3 bases between them. This CDR3 has 11 amino acids. CDR3 coding DNA: TGCGCCAGCAGTCCCGAAGAGACCCAGTACTTC. Amino acids: CASSPEETQYF.

This clone occurred a few times. The J gene is TRBJ1-4, the V gene TRBV27, with 8 positions matching TRBD1. The CDR3 is 15 amino acids. The trim removed 6 bases at V and 5 bases at J, leaving 8 bases unmatched. Germline V CDR1 and CDR2: MNHEY, SMNVEV (reference sequence). The CDR3 nucleotides read TGTGCCAGCAGCTATTTCGGGACAGGAAATGAAAAACTGTTTTTT. It yields the protein CASSYFGTGNEKLFF.

The chain joins TRBV7-2 to TRBJ2-5, with 11 bases fitting TRBD2. Germline V gene data show CDR1 as SGHTA and CDR2 as FQGNSA. V shed 4 bases, J shed 2 bases, and the junction held 9 bases outside the gene matches. CDR3 length equals 17 residues. CDR3 amino acids: CASSSARTSGLQETQYF. The CDR3 DNA sequence: TGTGCCAGCAGCTCGGCACGGACTAGCGGGTTACAAGAGACCCAGTACTTC.

This chain connects TRBV30 to TRBJ2-7, with D perhaps TRBD2 (6 bases). CDR1 and CDR2 from the germline V gene are GTSNPN and SVGIG (reference sequence). The germline V and J ends were trimmed by 6 bases and 3 bases, with 15 bases remaining between them. The CDR3 consists of 13 residues. The CDR3: CACRRRGIYEQYF. The CDR3 nucleotides are TGTGCCTGCCGCAGGAGGGGAATCTACGAGCAGTACTTC.

This chain links TRBV5-6 with TRBJ1-1; D is unresolved. V lost 4 bases to trimming and J lost 6 bases, with 13 bases between them. The CDR3 has 13 residues. Germline values: CDR1 SGHDT, CDR2 YYEEEE. CDR3 in amino acids: CASSGERGAEAFF. The DNA for the CDR3 is TGTGCCAGCAGCGGGGAACGGGGAGCTGAAGCTTTCTTT.

This chain uses TRBV5-1 with TRBJ2-1, with D possibly being TRBD1 (7 bases). Germline V lookup: CDR1 SGHRS, CDR2 YFSETQ. V was clipped by 0 bases and J by 8 bases, with 15 bases between them. This CDR3 has 15 amino acids. The CDR3 loop reads CASSLGGAGGDEQFF. The CDR3 DNA is TGCGCCAGCAGCTTGGGGGGGGCAGGGGGAGATGAGCAGTTCTTC.

The V call is TRBV30, the J call TRBJ1-3; D not certain. Germline assignment: CDR1 GTSNPN and CDR2 SVGIG (reference sequence). The CDR3 totals 13 residues. Trimming shortened V by 7 bases and J by 0 bases, and 10 bases separated the two germline ends. Here the CDR3 DNA reads TGTGCCTCTTCCCTCTTCTCTGGAAACACCATATATTTT. Its translation: CASSLFSGNTIYF.

The rearrangement joins TRBV5-1 to TRBJ2-2; perhaps TRBD1 as D (6 bases). The CDR3 consists of 16 residues. V lost 0 bases to trimming and J lost 5 bases, with 14 bases between them. Germline values: CDR1 SGHRS, CDR2 YFSETQ. The DNA of the CDR3 is TGCGCCAGCAGCTTGGGGCCGACAGGAGATACCGGGGAGCTGTTTTTT. It yields the protein CASSLGPTGDTGELFF.

The chain couples TRBV2 to TRBJ1-1; unclear D gene. Germline V gene sequence: CDR1 SNHLY, CDR2 FYNNEI. V lost 4 bases and J lost 4, with 13 bases in between. The CDR3 has 14 amino acids. CDR3 DNA: TGTGCCAGCAGTGTCGCGGGATTCGGCACTGAAGCTTTCTTT. Residues: CASSVAGFGTEAFF.

The V call is TRBV27, the J call TRBJ2-3; unclear D gene. V was trimmed by 3 bases and J by 1 base, leaving 11 bases between them. The CDR3 covers 15 residues. Germline V CDR1 and CDR2: MNHEY, SMNVEV (reference sequence). In nucleotides, the CDR3 is TGTGCCAGCAGTTTTTACCCGTGGCGCACAGATACGCAGTATTTT. Protein sequence: CASSFYPWRTDTQYF.

This clone came up once. This chain connects TRBV4-3 to TRBJ2-1; 10 bases are shared with TRBD1. Germline V gene data show CDR1 as LGHNA and CDR2 as YSLEER. The CDR3 is 15 amino acids. Germline trimming cut 3 bases from V and 7 bases from J; bases unmatched to any gene: 6. The CDR3 nucleotides are TGCGCCAGCAGCCAGTGGGACAGGGGTCGGAATGAGCAGTTCTTC. Translation: CASSQWDRGRNEQFF.

This rearrangement joins TRBV30 to TRBJ2-5; 10 bases map to TRBD1. Losses at the gene ends were 1 base for V and 3 bases for J; bases not matched to a gene: 8. Looked up from germline, CDR1 is GTSNPN and CDR2 is SVGIG (reference sequence). The CDR3 spans 16 residues. The CDR3 protein is CAWSAFPGTGEETQYF. The CDR3 coding sequence is TGTGCCTGGAGTGCATTCCCCGGGACAGGGGAAGAGACCCAGTACTTC.

This clone has only a few counts. The chain combines TRBV19 with TRBJ1-1, with D maybe TRBD1 (5 bases). Deletions cut 5 bases from V and 1 base from J, with 14 bases between. Germline CDR1 and CDR2: LNHDA and SQIVND (reference sequence). The CDR3 sequence is 15 residues long. The CDR3 bases are TGTGCCAGTAGTGCTGAGGGGATCGGGAACACTGAAGCTTTCTTT. Its translation: CASSAEGIGNTEAFF.

The J gene is TRBJ2-2, the V gene TRBV19, with 8 nucleotides matching TRBD2. J lost 6 bases, V lost 3 bases, and 12 bases had no gene match. The V gene's germline CDR1 is LNHDA and CDR2 SQIVND (reference sequence). CDR3 length: 17 amino acids. The CDR3 DNA is TGTGCCAGTAGTATCTCCGGGGGCGGGGGGAAGGCCGGGGAGCTGTTTTTT. Encoded protein: CASSISGGGGKAGELFF.

This sequence joins TRBV4-1 and TRBJ2-3; the D is unclear. Trimming left V 4 bases short and J 1 base short, with 9 bases between. The CDR3 length is 14 residues. Germline values: CDR1 MGHRA, CDR2 YSYEKL. Here the CDR3 reads CASSPSDGTDTQYF. The CDR3 DNA reads TGCGCCAGCAGCCCTTCCGACGGCACAGATACGCAGTATTTT.

This chain links TRBV27 with TRBJ1-4; D is unclear. The germline CDR1 and CDR2 sequences are MNHEY and SMNVEV (reference sequence). This CDR3 region has 10 residues. The V end lost 8 bases, the J end lost 6 bases, and 4 bases lay between the germline ends. The CDR3 protein is CASPYEKLFF. DNA of the CDR3: TGTGCCAGCCCATATGAAAAACTGTTTTTT.

This chain links TRBV30 with TRBJ1-3; D not certain. From germline, CDR1 is GTSNPN and CDR2 SVGIG (reference sequence). The V gene lost 5 bases and the J gene lost 3 bases, with 8 bases spanning the gap. The CDR3 spans 12 residues. The CDR3 here is CAWSGSGNTIYF. CDR3 coding DNA: TGTGCCTGGTCGGGGAGTGGAAACACCATATATTTT.

This clone was observed a few times. The V call is TRBV5-1, the J call TRBJ2-7; D remains unclear. Trimming pared 1 base from V and 2 bases from J, leaving 16 bases between. Germline V gives CDR1 SGHRS, CDR2 YFSETQ. The CDR3 spans 16 residues. CDR3 in DNA: TGCGCCAGCAGCTTGCTATCAAATCCCCTACCCTACGAGCAGTACTTC. It translates to CASSLLSNPLPYEQYF.